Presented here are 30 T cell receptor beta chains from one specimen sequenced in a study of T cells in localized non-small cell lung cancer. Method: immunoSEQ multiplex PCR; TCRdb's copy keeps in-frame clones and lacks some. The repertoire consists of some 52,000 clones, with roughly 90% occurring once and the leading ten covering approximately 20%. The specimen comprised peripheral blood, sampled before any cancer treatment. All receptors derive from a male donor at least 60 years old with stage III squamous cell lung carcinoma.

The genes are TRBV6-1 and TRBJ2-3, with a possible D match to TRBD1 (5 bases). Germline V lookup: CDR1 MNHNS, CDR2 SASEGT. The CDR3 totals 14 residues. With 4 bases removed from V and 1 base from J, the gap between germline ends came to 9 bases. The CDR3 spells CASSGQGGTDTQYF. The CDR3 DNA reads TGTGCCAGCAGTGGGCAGGGTGGCACAGATACGCAGTATTTT.

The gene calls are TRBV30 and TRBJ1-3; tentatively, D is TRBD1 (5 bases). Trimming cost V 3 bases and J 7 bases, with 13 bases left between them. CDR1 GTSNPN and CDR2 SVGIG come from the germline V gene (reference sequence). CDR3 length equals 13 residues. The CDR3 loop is CAWSRGLGNTIYF. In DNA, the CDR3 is TGTGCCTGGAGCCGGGGCCTGGGGAACACCATATATTTT.

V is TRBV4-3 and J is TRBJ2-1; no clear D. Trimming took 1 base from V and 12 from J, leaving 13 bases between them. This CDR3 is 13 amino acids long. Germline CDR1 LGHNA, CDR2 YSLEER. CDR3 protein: CASSQGMFSGQFF. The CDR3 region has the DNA TGCGCCAGCAGCCAAGGGATGTTTTCGGGGCAGTTCTTC.

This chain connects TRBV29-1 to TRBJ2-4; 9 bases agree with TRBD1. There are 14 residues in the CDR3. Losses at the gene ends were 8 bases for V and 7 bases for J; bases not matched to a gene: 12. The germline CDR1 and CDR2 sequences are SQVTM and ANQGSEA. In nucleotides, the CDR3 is TGCAGCACCCGGGACAGGGCGCGCGGGAACATTCAGTACTTC. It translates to CSTRDRARGNIQYF. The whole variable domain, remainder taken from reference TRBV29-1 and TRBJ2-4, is SAVISQKPSRDICQRGTSLTIQCQVDSQVTMMFWYRQQPGQSLTLIATANQGSEATYESGFVIDKFPISRPNLTFSTLTVSNMSPEDSSIYLCSTRDRARGNIQYFGAGTRLSVL.

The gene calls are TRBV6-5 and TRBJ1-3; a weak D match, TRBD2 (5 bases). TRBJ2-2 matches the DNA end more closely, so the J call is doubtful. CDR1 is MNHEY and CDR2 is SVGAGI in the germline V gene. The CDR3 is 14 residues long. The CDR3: CASFRGINTGELFF. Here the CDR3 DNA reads TGTGCCAGCTTCCGGGGTATTAACACCGGGGAGCTGTTTTTT.

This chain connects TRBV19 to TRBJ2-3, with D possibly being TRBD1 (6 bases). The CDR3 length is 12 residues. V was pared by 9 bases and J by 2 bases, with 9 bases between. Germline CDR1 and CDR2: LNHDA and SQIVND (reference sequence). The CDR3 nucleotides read TGTGCCAGCAGGGGTCCCACAGATACGCAGTATTTT. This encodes CASRGPTDTQYF. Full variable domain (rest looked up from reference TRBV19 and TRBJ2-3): DGGITQSPKYLFRKEGQNVTLSCEQNLNHDAMYWYRQDPGQGLRLIYYSQIVNDFQKGDIAEGYSVSREKKESFPLTVTSAQKNPTAFYLCASRGPTDTQYFGPGTRLTVL.

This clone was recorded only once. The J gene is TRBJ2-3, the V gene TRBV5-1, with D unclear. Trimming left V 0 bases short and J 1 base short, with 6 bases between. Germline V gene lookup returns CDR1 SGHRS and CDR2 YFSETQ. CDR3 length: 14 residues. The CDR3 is CASSLATGTDTQYF. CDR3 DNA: TGCGCCAGCAGCTTGGCCACTGGCACAGATACGCAGTATTTT.

The CDR3 sequence is CASSSSSGTGTYEQYF. Written as DNA, the CDR3 is TGTGCCAGCAGCTCTTCCTCCGGGACAGGGACCTACGAGCAGTACTTC. V usage is TRBV7-2 and J usage is TRBJ2-7; 9 bases line up with TRBD1. The CDR3 is 16 amino acids. The trim removed 4 bases at V and 2 bases at J, leaving 9 bases unmatched. Per the germline V gene, CDR1 is SGHTA and CDR2 is FQGNSA.

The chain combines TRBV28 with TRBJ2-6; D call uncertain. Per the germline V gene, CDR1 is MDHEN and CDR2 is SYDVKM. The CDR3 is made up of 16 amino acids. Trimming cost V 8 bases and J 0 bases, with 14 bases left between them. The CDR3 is CASVRGPGSGANVLTF. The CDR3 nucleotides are TGTGCCAGCGTCCGAGGTCCCGGCTCTGGGGCCAACGTCCTGACTTTC.

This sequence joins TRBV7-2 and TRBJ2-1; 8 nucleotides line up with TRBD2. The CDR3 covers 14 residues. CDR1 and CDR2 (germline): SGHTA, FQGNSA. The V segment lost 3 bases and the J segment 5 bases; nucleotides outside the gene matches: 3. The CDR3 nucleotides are TGTGCCAGCAGCTTCACTAGCGGTGACAATGAGCAGTTCTTC. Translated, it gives CASSFTSGDNEQFF. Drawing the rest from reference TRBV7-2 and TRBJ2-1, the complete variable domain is GAGVSQSPSNKVTEKGKDVELRCDPISGHTALYWYRQSLGQGLEFLIYFQGNSAPDKSGLPSDRFSAERTGGSVSTLTIQRTQQEDSAVYLCASSFTSGDNEQFFGPGTRLTVL.

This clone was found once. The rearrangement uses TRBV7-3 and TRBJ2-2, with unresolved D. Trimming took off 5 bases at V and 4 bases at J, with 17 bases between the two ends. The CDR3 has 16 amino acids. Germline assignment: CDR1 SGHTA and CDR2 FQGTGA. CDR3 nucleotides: TGTGCCAGCAGCCCCGGGCTCGGGCTGAGCACCGGGGAGCTGTTTTTT. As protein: CASSPGLGLSTGELFF.

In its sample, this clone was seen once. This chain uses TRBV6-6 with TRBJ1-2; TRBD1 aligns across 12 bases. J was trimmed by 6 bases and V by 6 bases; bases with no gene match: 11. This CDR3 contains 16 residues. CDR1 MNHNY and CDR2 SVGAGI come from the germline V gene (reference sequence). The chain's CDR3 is CASSRRGQGARHGYTF. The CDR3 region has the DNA TGTGCCAGCAGCCGCAGGGGACAGGGGGCGCGTCATGGCTACACCTTC.

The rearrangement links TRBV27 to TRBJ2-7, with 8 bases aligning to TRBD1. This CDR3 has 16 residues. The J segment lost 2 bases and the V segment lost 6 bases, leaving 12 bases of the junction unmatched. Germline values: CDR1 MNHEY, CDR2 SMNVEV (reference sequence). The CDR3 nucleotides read TGTGCCAGCAGCCGACGACCCGGGACAGGAACCTACGAGCAGTACTTC. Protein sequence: CASSRRPGTGTYEQYF.

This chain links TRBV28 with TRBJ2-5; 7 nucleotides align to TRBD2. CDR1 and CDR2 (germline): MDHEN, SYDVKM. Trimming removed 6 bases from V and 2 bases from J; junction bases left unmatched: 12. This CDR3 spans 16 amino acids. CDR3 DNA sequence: TGTGCCAGCAGCAAGGGGCTAGCGGAACGTCAAGAGACCCAGTACTTC. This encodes CASSKGLAERQETQYF.

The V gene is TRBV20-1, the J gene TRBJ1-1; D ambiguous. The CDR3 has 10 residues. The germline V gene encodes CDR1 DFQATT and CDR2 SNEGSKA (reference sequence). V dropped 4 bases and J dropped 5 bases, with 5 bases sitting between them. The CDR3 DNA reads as TGCAGTGCTAAACTGACTGAAGCTTTCTTT. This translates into CSAKLTEAFF.

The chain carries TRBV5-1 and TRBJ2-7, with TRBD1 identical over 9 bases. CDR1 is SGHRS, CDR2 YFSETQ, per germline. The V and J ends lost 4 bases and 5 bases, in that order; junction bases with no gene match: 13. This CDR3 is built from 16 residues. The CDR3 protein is CASSPASGQGYHEQYF. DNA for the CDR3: TGCGCCAGCAGCCCGGCCTCGGGACAGGGTTACCACGAGCAGTACTTC. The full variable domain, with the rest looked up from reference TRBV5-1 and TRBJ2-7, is KAGVTQTPRYLIKTRGQQVTLSCSPISGHRSVSWYQQTPGQGLQFLFEYFSETQRNKGNFPGRFSGRQFSNSRSEMNVSTLELGDSALYLCASSPASGQGYHEQYFGPGTRLTVT.

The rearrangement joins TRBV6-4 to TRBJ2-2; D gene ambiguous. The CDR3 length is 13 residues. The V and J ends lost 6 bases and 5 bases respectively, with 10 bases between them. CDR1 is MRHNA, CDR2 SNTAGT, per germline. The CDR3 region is CASRKEWTGELFF. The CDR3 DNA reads TGTGCCAGCAGAAAAGAGTGGACCGGGGAGCTGTTTTTT.

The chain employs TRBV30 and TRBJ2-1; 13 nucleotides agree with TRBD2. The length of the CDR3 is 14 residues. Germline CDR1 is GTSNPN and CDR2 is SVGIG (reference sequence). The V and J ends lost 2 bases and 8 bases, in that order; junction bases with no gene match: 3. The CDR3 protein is CAWSPGLAGDEQFF. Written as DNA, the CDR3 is TGTGCCTGGAGTCCCGGACTAGCGGGGGATGAGCAGTTCTTC.

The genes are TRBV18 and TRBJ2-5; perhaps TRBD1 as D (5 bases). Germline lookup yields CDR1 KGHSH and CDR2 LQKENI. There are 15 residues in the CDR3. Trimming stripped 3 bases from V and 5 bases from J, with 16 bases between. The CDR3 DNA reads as TGTGCCAGCTCACCCCGGACACAGGTCGGCGAGACCCAGTACTTC. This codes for CASSPRTQVGETQYF.

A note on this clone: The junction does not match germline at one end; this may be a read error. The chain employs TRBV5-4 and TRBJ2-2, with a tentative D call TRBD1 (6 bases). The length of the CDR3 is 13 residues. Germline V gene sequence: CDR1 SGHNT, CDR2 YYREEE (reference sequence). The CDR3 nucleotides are TGTGCTAGCACCAATGTACAGGGTGGGGAGCTGTTTTTT. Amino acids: CASTNVQGGELFF.

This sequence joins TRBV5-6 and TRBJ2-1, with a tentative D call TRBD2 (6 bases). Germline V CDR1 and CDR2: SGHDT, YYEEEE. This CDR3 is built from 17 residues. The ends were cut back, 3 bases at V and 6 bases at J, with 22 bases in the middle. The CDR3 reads CASSWGVGRLEINEQFF. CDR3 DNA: TGTGCCAGCAGCTGGGGGGTCGGACGGCTGGAAATCAATGAGCAGTTCTTC.

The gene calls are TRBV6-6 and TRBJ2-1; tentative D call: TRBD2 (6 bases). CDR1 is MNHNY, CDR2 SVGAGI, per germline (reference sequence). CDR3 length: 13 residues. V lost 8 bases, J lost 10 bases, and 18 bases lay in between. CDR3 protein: CASSRGTAVEQFF. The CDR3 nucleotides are TGTGCCAGCTCGCGGGGTACGGCCGTCGAGCAGTTCTTC.

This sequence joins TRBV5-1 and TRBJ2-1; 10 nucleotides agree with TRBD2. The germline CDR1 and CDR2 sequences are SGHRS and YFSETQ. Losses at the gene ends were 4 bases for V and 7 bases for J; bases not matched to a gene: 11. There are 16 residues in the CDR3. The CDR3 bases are TGCGCCAGCAGCACTAGTACTAGCGGGGAAGGAAATGAGCAGTTCTTC. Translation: CASSTSTSGEGNEQFF. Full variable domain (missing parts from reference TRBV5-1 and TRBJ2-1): KAGVTQTPRYLIKTRGQQVTLSCSPISGHRSVSWYQQTPGQGLQFLFEYFSETQRNKGNFPGRFSGRQFSNSRSEMNVSTLELGDSALYLCASSTSTSGEGNEQFFGPGTRLTVL.

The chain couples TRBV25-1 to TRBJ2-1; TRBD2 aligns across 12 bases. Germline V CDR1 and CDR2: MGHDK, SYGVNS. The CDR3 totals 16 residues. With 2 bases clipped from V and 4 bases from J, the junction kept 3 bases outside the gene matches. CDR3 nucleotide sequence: TGTGCCAGCAGTGAACAAGGACTAGCGGGATACAATGAGCAGTTCTTC. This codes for CASSEQGLAGYNEQFF.

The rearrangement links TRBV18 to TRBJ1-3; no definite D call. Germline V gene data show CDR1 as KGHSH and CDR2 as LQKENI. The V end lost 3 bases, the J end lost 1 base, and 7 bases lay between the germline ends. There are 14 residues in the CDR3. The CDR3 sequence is CASSPLESGNTIYF. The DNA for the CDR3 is TGTGCCAGCTCACCTCTGGAATCTGGAAACACCATATATTTT.

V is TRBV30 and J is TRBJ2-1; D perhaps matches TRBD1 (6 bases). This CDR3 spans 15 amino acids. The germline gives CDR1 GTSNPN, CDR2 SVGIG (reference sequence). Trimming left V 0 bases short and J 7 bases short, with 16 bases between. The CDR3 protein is CAWSVAGASGNEQFF. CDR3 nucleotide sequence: TGTGCCTGGAGTGTAGCAGGGGCCTCCGGGAATGAGCAGTTCTTC.

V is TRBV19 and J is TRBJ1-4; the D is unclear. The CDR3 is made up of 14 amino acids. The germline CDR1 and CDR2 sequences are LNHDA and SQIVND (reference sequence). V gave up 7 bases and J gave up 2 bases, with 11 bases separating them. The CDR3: CASNRPATNEKLFF. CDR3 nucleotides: TGTGCCAGTAATCGCCCTGCTACTAATGAAAAACTGTTTTTT.

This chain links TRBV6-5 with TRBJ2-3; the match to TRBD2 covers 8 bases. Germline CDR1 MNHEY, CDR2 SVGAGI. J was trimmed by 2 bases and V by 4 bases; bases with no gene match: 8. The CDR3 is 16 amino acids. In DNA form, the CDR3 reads TGTGCCAGCAGTTTCGGGACTAGAGAAAACACAGATACGCAGTATTTT. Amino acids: CASSFGTRENTDTQYF.

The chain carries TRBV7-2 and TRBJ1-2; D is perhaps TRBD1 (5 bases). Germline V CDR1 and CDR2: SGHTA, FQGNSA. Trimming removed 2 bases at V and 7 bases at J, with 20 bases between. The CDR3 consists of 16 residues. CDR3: CASSLRTSGPEGGYTF. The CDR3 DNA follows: TGTGCCAGCAGCTTAAGGACTTCGGGACCGGAGGGTGGCTACACCTTC.

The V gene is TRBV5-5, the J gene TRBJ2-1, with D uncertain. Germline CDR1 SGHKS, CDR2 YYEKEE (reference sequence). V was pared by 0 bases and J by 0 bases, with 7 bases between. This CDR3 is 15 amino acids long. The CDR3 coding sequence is TGTGCCAGCAGCTTGGGCTGGAGCTCCTACAATGAGCAGTTCTTC. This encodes CASSLGWSSYNEQFF.